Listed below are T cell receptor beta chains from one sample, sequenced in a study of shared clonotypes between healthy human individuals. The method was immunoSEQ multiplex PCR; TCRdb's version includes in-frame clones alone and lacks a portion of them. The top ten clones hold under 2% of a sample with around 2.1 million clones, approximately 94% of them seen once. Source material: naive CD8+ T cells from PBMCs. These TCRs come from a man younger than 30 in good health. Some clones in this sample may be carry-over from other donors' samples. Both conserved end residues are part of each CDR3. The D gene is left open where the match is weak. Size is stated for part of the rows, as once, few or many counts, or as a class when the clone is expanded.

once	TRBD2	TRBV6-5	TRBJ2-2	TGTGCCAGCAGTTACGGACTAGCCACCGGGGAGCTGTTTTTT	CASSYGLATGELFF
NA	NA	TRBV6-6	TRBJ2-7	TGTGCCAGCAGTTACGGAGTTTACGAGCAGTACTTC	CASSYGVYEQYF
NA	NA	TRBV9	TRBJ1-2	TGTGCCAGCAGCGCAGGGGTAGCTAACTATGGCTACACCTTC	CASSAGVANYGYTF
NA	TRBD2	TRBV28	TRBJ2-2	TGTGCCAGCAGCACTTTAGCGGGAGGGCCGCACACCGGGGAGCTGTTTTTT	CASSTLAGGPHTGELFF
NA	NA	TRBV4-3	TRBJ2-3	TGCGCCAGCAGCCAAGATCCCGCGGGAACTAGCACAGATACGCAGTATTTT	CASSQDPAGTSTDTQYF
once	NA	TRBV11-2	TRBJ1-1	TGTGCCAGCAGCTTAGCCTACAGGGATAACACTGAAGCTTTCTTT	CASSLAYRDNTEAFF
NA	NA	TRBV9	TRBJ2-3	TGTGCCAGCAGCGTCGCGATCTTGGATACGCAGTATTTT	CASSVAILDTQYF
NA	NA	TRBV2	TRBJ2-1	TGTGCCAGCAAGAACCCCGTAGCGGACCCTATTCGTGAGCAGTTCTTC	CASKNPVADPIREQFF
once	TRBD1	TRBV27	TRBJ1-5	TGTGCCAGCAGTCCCGGGACAGGGGGCTGGCAGCCCCAGCATTTT	CASSPGTGGWQPQHF
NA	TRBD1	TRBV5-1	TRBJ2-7	TGCGCCAGCAGGCCTGACAGGGGGTTCGACGAGCAGTACTTC	CASRPDRGFDEQYF
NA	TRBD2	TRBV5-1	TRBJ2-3	TGCGCCAGCAGCCCTCCAGAGCGGGGAGAGCGGGATACGCAGTATTTT	CASSPPERGERDTQYF
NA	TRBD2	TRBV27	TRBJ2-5	TGTGCCAGCAGTTTTCTCGGGGGGCAAGAGACCCAGTACTTC	CASSFLGGQETQYF
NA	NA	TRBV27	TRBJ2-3	TGTGCCCTCCCCCCAGGGGTTAGCGGGTTAAGCACAGATACGCAGTATTTT	CALPPGVSGLSTDTQYF
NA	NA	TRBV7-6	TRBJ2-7	TGTGCCAGCAGCCCGGGACTTTCATACGAGCAGTACTTC	CASSPGLSYEQYF
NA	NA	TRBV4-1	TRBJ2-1	TGCGCCAGCAGCCAAGATAGAAGGGAGCAGTTCTTC	CASSQDRREQFF
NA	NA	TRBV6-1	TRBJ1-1	TGTGCCAGCAGTGAAGTTTTCGGGGCTAAGGACACTGAAGCTTTCTTT	CASSEVFGAKDTEAFF
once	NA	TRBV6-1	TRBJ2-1	TGTGCCAGCAGTGAAGCGTTTCCCGTGGTGGCAAAGCAGTTCTTC	CASSEAFPVVAKQFF
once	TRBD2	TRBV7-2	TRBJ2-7	TGTGCCAGCAGCTACCCCGGACTAGAAGGCCTCTACGAGCAGTACTTC	CASSYPGLEGLYEQYF
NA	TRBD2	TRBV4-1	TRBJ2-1	TGCGCCAGCAGCCATCCCCGAGGGACTAGCGGGGCCTACAATGAGCAGTTCTTC	CASSHPRGTSGAYNEQFF
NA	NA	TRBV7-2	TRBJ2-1	TGTGCCAGCAGCTTAGGGGGGGTCTATGAGCAGTTCTTC	CASSLGGVYEQFF
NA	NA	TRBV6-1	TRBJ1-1	TGTGCCAGCAGTGAAAGACTTTTGGGGGGGCCTGAAGCTTTCTTT	CASSERLLGGPEAFF
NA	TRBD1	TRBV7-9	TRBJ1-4	TGTGCCAGCAGCTTAGCGCGGGACAGGACCGAAAAACTGTTTTTT	CASSLARDRTEKLFF
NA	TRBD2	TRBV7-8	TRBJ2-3	TGTGCCAGCAGCGTTAGCGGGAGGGGCACAGATACGCAGTATTTT	CASSVSGRGTDTQYF
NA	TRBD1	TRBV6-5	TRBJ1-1	TGTGCCAGCAGTTACTCTTGGGGACAGACTGAAGCTTTCTTT	CASSYSWGQTEAFF
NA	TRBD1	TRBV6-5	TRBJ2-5	TGTGCCAGCAGTTACTATGACAGGGGGTACGAGACCCAGTACTTC	CASSYYDRGYETQYF
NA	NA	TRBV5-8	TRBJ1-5	TGTGCCAGCCTAGAGGTTAGCAATCAGCCCCAGCATTTT	CASLEVSNQPQHF
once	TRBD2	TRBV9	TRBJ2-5	TGTGCCAGCAGCGTAAAGGTAGCGGGAGCCCCTCCGAGTTGGCAAGAGACCCAGTACTTC	CASSVKVAGAPPSWQETQYF
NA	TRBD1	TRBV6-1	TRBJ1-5	TGTGCCAGCAGTGAAGGGACAGGGAATAGCAATCAGCCCCAGCATTTT	CASSEGTGNSNQPQHF
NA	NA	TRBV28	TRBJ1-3	TGTGCCAGCAGTTTACCCCCGAGTAATGACGGAAACACCATATATTTT	CASSLPPSNDGNTIYF
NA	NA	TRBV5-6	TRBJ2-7	TGTGCCAGCAGCTTGCGGGACTCCTACGAGCAGTACTTC	CASSLRDSYEQYF
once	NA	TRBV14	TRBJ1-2	TGTGCCAGCAGCCGCCGGACCCTCGGGGATTACTATGGCTACACCTTC	CASSRRTLGDYYGYTF
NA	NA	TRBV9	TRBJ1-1	TGTGCCAGCAGCGTAAGCAGGGGAGGTTACACTGAAGCTTTCTTT	CASSVSRGGYTEAFF
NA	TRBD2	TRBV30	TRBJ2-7	TGTGCCTGGAGTTCAAGCGGGGGAATCTCCTACGAGCAGTACTTC	CAWSSSGGISYEQYF